This T cell receptor (beta chain) was found in a study of tumor-infiltrating lymphocytes in primary liver carcinoma. From unsorted bulk tissue weighing 20-30 mg, DNA and RNA were co-extracted. The study sampled five separate regions from each tumor. In regard to this clonotype: Its matching antigen is unknown. An end of the junction differs from the germline gene, which may be a read error.

cDNA specific to TCR beta was made from approximately 0.55 ug of total RNA, with a constant-region primer employed for priming. Each TCR beta library was derived from three nested multiplex PCR rounds that employed slightly modified ARM-PCR. PCR rounds one and two used TRBV1-TRBV30 forward primers with a C-beta reverse primer for around 10 cycles each. In TCRdb, the multiplex PCR reads were re-called with MiXCR into one record per CDR3 protein. The sample has 50,000 to 70,000 distinct CDR3 sequences; less than 75% are singletons. Looked up from germline, CDR1 is SEHNR and CDR2 is FQNEAQ (reference sequence). The CDR3 is 12 residues long. Findings and caveats of the study: Tumor region pairs overlapped more than did tumor-adjacent and tumor-blood pairs.

This TCR derives from a man aged 40-49 years with primary liver carcinoma and hepatitis B virus infection. Sequencing was carried out using liver tumor tissue from sampling region 2. The sample's subset: tumor region T2, inferior pole. This chain uses TRBV7-9 with TRBJ2-7, with D hard to call. The CDR3 DNA reads TGTGTCAGCAGCGAACAGAACTACGAGCAGTACTTC. This translates into CVSSEQNYEQYF.